Reported below is one T cell receptor beta chain. The antigen is unknown. Trimming removed 5 bases from V and 1 base from J, with 11 bases in between. This CDR3 spans 14 amino acids. Germline V lookup: CDR1 LNHDA, CDR2 SQIVND (reference sequence). MiXCR was run by TCRdb on the reads, yielding one entry per CDR3 protein. Found here are roughly 220,000 distinct CDR3 sequences, roughly two fifths of them singletons; the top ten hold 59%. The sample originates from a study of T cell repertoires in cytomegalovirus infection. Overall study context: Indications came from public TCR beta signatures; they pointed to CMV infection and to a matching HLA type. General study points: CMV-specific HLA-C-restricted TCR beta clonotypes dominated the ex vivo response. Cumulative public TCR beta family frequency identified CMV carriers with the relevant HLA.

The material was CD8+ T cells from cultured PBMCs, obtained from culture after CMV antigen stimulation. The chain is built from TRBV19 and TRBJ1-1; D not certain. This receptor was obtained from a human donor in good health (CMV status not recorded). Some clones in this sample may be carry-over from other donors' samples. The CDR3 here is CASSLPNWNTEAFF. The CDR3 DNA reads TGTGCCAGTAGTCTTCCGAATTGGAACACTGAAGCTTTCTTT.